These T cell receptor beta chains were read from a single sample in a study of beta chain features in type 1 diabetes. TCRdb keeps only in-frame clones here, not all; method: immunoSEQ multiplex PCR. The sample yields 900,000 or so clones, 15% to 20% seen once. The sample comprised naive CD4+ T cells from blood. The receptor set was obtained from a woman younger than 35 in good health. Each CDR3 is given with its conserved first and last residue. The order of the fields is clone size, J gene, D gene, V gene, CDR3 DNA, CDR3 protein. A D gene is named only where the DNA matches it firmly. Clone size, where shown, is once, few, many, or a class for clones that have expanded.

clone_size: few
j_call: TRBJ2-7
d_call: NA
v_call: TRBV7-9
cdr3_nt: TGTGCCAGCAGCTTACTGGGGCTCCCGTCCGAGCAGTACTTC
cdr3_aa: CASSLLGLPSEQYF

clone_size: few
j_call: TRBJ1-3
d_call: NA
v_call: TRBV2
cdr3_nt: TGTGCCAGCAGTTTGCAGGTGTCCTCTGGAAACACCATATATTTT
cdr3_aa: CASSLQVSSGNTIYF

clone_size: NA
j_call: TRBJ2-1
d_call: NA
v_call: TRBV5-1
cdr3_nt: TGCGCCAGCAGCCCCCCCCTTGAGGGGGCGGGGTGGAATGAGCAGTTCTTC
cdr3_aa: CASSPPLEGAGWNEQFF

clone_size: NA
j_call: TRBJ2-1
d_call: TRBD2
v_call: TRBV11-2
cdr3_nt: TGTGCCAGCTCGGGACTAGCTGGCGATGAGCAGTTCTTC
cdr3_aa: CASSGLAGDEQFF

clone_size: NA
j_call: TRBJ2-7
d_call: NA
v_call: TRBV18
cdr3_nt: TGTGCCAGCTCACCCCAGTACCTTAGCTCCTACGAGCAGTACTTC
cdr3_aa: CASSPQYLSSYEQYF

clone_size: few
j_call: TRBJ2-1
d_call: TRBD2
v_call: TRBV7-2
cdr3_nt: TGTGCCAGCAGTAACGGACTAGCGGAGGGCAATGAGCAGTTCTTC
cdr3_aa: CASSNGLAEGNEQFF

clone_size: NA
j_call: TRBJ2-7
d_call: TRBD2
v_call: TRBV4-3
cdr3_nt: TGCGCCAGCAGCCAAGATCTAAGCGGGAGGTGGTACGAGCAGTACTTC
cdr3_aa: CASSQDLSGRWYEQYF

clone_size: NA
j_call: TRBJ2-1
d_call: NA
v_call: TRBV11-2
cdr3_nt: TGTGCCAGCAGCTTAGGCTGGGGTGAGCAGTTCTTC
cdr3_aa: CASSLGWGEQFF

clone_size: few
j_call: TRBJ2-3
d_call: TRBD2
v_call: TRBV4-2
cdr3_nt: TGTGCCAGCAGCCAAGTCCGACTAGCGGGAGGGGGGGATACGCAGTATTTT
cdr3_aa: CASSQVRLAGGGDTQYF

clone_size: NA
j_call: TRBJ1-2
d_call: NA
v_call: TRBV20-1
cdr3_nt: TGCAGTGCTACGCCGGACAGTGGCTACACCTTC
cdr3_aa: CSATPDSGYTF

clone_size: few
j_call: TRBJ1-5
d_call: TRBD1
v_call: TRBV6-4
cdr3_nt: TGTGCCAGCAGTGACGGACAGGCCCTCCCAGGCAATCAGCCCCAGCATTTT
cdr3_aa: CASSDGQALPGNQPQHF

clone_size: NA
j_call: TRBJ2-5
d_call: NA
v_call: TRBV6-6
cdr3_nt: TGTGCCAGCAGTTACGAGTACCAAGAGACCCAGTACTTC
cdr3_aa: CASSYEYQETQYF

clone_size: NA
j_call: TRBJ2-1
d_call: NA
v_call: TRBV11-1
cdr3_nt: TGTGCCAGCAGCCCCGAGACGGGAGCGTGGTTCAGTGAGCAGTTCTTC
cdr3_aa: CASSPETGAWFSEQFF

clone_size: NA
j_call: TRBJ1-1
d_call: NA
v_call: TRBV10-3
cdr3_nt: TGTGCCATCAGTGAGTCGCTTCCCAACACTGAAGCTTTCTTT
cdr3_aa: CAISESLPNTEAFF

clone_size: NA
j_call: TRBJ2-5
d_call: TRBD2
v_call: TRBV9
cdr3_nt: TGTGCCAGCAGCGTAGCAGGGAGGGGGACCCAGTACTTC
cdr3_aa: CASSVAGRGTQYF

clone_size: NA
j_call: TRBJ2-1
d_call: TRBD1
v_call: TRBV7-3
cdr3_nt: TGTGCCAGCAGCTGGGGGACAGTCAATGAGCAGTTCTTC
cdr3_aa: CASSWGTVNEQFF

clone_size: NA
j_call: TRBJ1-5
d_call: NA
v_call: TRBV19
cdr3_nt: TGTGCCAGTAGCCAACAGGGTTGGAATCAGCCCCAGCATTTT
cdr3_aa: CASSQQGWNQPQHF

clone_size: few
j_call: TRBJ1-6
d_call: NA
v_call: TRBV4-3
cdr3_nt: TGCGCCAGCAGCCAAGAACCGTTGGATTCACCCCTCCACTTT
cdr3_aa: CASSQEPLDSPLHF

clone_size: few
j_call: TRBJ2-3
d_call: NA
v_call: TRBV20-1
cdr3_nt: TGCAGTGCTAGAGTGAGTTATACGCAGTATTTT
cdr3_aa: CSARVSYTQYF

clone_size: NA
j_call: TRBJ2-3
d_call: NA
v_call: TRBV2
cdr3_nt: TGTGCCAGCGAGCTGTCCCAGGGCAGCACAGATACGCAGTATTTT
cdr3_aa: CASELSQGSTDTQYF

clone_size: NA
j_call: TRBJ1-4
d_call: NA
v_call: TRBV15
cdr3_nt: TGTGCCACCAGCAGAGAGCGGGGGGCTCGGGAAAAACTGTTTTTT
cdr3_aa: CATSRERGAREKLFF

clone_size: NA
j_call: TRBJ2-5
d_call: TRBD1
v_call: TRBV7-3
cdr3_nt: TGTGCCAGCAGCCACAGGGGATCGGAGACCCAGTACTTC
cdr3_aa: CASSHRGSETQYF